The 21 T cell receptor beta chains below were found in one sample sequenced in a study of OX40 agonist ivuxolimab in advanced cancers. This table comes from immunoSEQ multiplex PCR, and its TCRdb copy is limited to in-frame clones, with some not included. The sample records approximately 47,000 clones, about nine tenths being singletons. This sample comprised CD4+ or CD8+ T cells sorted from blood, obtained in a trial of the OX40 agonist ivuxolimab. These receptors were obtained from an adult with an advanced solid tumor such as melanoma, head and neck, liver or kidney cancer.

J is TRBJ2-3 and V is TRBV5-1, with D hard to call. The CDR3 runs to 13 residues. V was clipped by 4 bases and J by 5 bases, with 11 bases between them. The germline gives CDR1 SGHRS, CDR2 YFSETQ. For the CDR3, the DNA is TGCGCCAGCAGCGCACTGGCCTTAGATACGCAGTATTTT. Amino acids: CASSALALDTQYF.

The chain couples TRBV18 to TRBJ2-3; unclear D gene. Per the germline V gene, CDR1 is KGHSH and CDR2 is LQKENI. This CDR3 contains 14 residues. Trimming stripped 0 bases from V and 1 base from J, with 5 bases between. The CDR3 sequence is CASSPPIRTDTQYF. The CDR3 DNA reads TGTGCCAGCTCACCACCGATACGCACAGATACGCAGTATTTT.

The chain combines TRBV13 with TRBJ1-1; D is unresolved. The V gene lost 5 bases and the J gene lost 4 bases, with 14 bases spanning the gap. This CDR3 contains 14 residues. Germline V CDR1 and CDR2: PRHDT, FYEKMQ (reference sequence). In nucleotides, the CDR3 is TGTGCCAGCAGCCCGGGTCCAAAGGGCACTGAAGCTTTCTTT. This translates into CASSPGPKGTEAFF.

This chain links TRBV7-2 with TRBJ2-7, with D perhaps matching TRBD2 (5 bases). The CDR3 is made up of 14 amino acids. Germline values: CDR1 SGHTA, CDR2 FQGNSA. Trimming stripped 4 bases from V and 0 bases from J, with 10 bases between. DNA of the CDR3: TGTGCCAGCAGCTCGGACTTTAGCTCCTACGAGCAGTACTTC. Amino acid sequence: CASSSDFSSYEQYF. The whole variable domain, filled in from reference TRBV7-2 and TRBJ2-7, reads GAGVSQSPSNKVTEKGKDVELRCDPISGHTALYWYRQSLGQGLEFLIYFQGNSAPDKSGLPSDRFSAERTGGSVSTLTIQRTQQEDSAVYLCASSSDFSSYEQYFGPGTRLTVT.

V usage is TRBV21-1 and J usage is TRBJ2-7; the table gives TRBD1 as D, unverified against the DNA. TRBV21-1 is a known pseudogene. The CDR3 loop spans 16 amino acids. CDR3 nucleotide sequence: TGTGCCAGCAGCAAAGTGGACCAGGGGGCCCCCTACGAGCAGTACTTC. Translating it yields CASSKVDQGAPYEQYF.

The CDR3 here is CASSMGGSGGADTQYF. CDR3 sequence (DNA): TGTGCCAGCAGCATGGGAGGTAGCGGGGGGGCAGATACGCAGTATTTT. The chain couples TRBV13 to TRBJ2-3; 11 bases agree with TRBD2. This CDR3 region has 16 residues. Germline CDR1 is PRHDT and CDR2 is FYEKMQ (reference sequence). The V and J ends lost 5 bases and 4 bases, in that order; junction bases with no gene match: 8.

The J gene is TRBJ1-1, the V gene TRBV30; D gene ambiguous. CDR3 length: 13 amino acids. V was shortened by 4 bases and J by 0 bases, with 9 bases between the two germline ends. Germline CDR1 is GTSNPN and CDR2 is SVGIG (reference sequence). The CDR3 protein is CAWTGVMNTEAFF. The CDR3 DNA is TGTGCCTGGACTGGAGTCATGAACACTGAAGCTTTCTTT.

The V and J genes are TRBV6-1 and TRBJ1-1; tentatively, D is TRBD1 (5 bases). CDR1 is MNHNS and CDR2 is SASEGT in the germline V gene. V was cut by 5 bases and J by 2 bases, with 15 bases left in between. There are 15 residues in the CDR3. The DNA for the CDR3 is TGTGCCAGCAGTCCATGGGGGACCCTAAACACTGAAGCTTTCTTT. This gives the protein CASSPWGTLNTEAFF.

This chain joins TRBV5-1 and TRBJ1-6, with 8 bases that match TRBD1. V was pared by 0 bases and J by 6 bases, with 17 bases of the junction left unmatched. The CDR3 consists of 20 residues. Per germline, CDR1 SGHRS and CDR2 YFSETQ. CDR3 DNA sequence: TGCGCCAGCAGCTTGGCCGGAAGGACTGCAGGGGGCGTTTTTAATTCACCCCTCCACTTT. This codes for CASSLAGRTAGGVFNSPLHF. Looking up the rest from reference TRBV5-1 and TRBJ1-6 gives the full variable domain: KAGVTQTPRYLIKTRGQQVTLSCSPISGHRSVSWYQQTPGQGLQFLFEYFSETQRNKGNFPGRFSGRQFSNSRSEMNVSTLELGDSALYLCASSLAGRTAGGVFNSPLHFGNGTRLTVT.

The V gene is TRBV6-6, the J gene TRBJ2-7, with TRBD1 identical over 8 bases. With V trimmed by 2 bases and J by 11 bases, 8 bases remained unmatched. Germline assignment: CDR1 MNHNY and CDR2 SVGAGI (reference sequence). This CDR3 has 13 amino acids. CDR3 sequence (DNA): TGTGCCAGCAGTTACGCGATGGACAGGGAGGAGTACTTC. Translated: CASSYAMDREEYF.

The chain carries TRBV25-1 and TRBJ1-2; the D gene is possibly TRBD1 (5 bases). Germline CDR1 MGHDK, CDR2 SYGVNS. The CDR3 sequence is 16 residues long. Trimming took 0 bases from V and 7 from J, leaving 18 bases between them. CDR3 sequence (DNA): TGTGCCAGCAGTGAATACCTCCCCGGGGGGGGTGGTGGCTACACCTTC. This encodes CASSEYLPGGGGGYTF.

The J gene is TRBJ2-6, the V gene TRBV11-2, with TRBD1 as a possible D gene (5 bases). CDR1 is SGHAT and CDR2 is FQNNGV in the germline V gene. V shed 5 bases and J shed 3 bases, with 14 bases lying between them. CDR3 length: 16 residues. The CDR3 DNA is TGTGCCAGCAGCACGCTCAGGGTTCTTGGGGCCAACGTCCTGACTTTC. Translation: CASSTLRVLGANVLTF. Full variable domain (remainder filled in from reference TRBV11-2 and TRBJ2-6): EAGVAQSPRYKIIEKRQSVAFWCNPISGHATLYWYQQILGQGPKLLIQFQNNGVVDDSQLPKDRFSAERLKGVDSTLKIQPAKLEDSAVYLCASSTLRVLGANVLTFGAGSRLTVL.

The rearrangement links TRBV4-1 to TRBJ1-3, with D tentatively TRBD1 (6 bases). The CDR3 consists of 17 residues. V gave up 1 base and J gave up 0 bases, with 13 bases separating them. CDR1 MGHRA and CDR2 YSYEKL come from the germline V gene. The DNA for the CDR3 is TGCGCCAGCAGCCAAGGCAGGGGCTTAAGCTCTGGAAACACCATATATTTT. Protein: CASSQGRGLSSGNTIYF.

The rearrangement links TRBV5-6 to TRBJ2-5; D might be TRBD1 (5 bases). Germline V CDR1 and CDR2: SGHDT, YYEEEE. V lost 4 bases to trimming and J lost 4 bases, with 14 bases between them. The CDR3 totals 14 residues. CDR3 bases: TGTGCCAGCAGCCTGAGTGGCACAGGAGAGACCCAGTACTTC. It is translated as CASSLSGTGETQYF.

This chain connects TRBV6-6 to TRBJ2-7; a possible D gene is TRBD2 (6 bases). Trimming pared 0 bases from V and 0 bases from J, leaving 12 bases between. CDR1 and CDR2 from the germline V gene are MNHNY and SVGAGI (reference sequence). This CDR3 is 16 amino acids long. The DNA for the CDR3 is TGTGCCAGCAGTTACTCGAATGGAGGGGACTCCTACGAGCAGTACTTC. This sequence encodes CASSYSNGGDSYEQYF.

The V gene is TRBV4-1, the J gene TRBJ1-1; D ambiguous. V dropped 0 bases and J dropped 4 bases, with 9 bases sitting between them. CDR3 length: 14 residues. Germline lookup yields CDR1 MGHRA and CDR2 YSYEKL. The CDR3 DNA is TGCGCCAGCAGCCAAGATGATAGGGTCACTGAAGCTTTCTTT. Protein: CASSQDDRVTEAFF.

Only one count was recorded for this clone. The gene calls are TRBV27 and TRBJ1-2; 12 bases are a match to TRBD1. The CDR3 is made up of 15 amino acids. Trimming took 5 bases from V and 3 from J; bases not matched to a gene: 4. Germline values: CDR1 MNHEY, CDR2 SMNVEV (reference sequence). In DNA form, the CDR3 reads TGTGCCAGCAGTCCAGGGACAGGGGGCTACTATGGCTACACCTTC. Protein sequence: CASSPGTGGYYGYTF.

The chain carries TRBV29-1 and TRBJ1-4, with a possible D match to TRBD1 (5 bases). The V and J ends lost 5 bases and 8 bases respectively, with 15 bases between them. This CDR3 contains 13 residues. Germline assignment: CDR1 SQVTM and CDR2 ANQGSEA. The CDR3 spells CSVPGRRGEKLFF. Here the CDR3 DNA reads TGCAGCGTTCCGGGGAGGCGGGGCGAAAAACTGTTTTTT.

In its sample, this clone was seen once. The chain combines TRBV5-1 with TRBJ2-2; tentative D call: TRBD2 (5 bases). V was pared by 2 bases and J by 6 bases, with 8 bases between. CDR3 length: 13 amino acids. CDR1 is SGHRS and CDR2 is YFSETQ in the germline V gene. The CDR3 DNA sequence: TGCGCCAGCAGCTTTCCGGGGTCCGGGGAGCTGTTTTTT. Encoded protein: CASSFPGSGELFF.

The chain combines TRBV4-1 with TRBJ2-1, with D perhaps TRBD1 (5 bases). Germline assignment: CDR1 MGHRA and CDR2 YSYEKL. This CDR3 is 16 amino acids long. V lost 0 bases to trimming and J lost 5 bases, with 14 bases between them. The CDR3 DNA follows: TGCGCCAGCAGCCAAGAGGGGCCCGCTACGGACAATGAGCAGTTCTTC. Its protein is CASSQEGPATDNEQFF.

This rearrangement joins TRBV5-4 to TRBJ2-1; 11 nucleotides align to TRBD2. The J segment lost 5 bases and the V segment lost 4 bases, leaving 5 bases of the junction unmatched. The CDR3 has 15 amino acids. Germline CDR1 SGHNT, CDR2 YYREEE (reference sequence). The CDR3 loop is CASSPSGGPNNEQFF. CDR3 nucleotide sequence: TGTGCCAGCAGCCCTAGCGGGGGGCCCAACAATGAGCAGTTCTTC.